This T cell receptor (beta chain) was identified during a study of PD-1 blockade in classical Hodgkin lymphoma. The CDR3 contains 14 residues. Germline CDR1 and CDR2: SQVTM and ANQGSEA. V was pared by 5 bases and J by 1 base, with 2 bases of the junction left unmatched. Time point described: cycle 4 day 1 (C4D1), after 5 to 7 weeks of nivolumab. Patients all relapsed after autologous stem cell transplantation, and there was variation in brentuximab vedotin exposure. The assay was immunoSEQ multiplex PCR, and TCRdb's table has in-frame clones only and misses some. There are 19,000 or so clones in the sample; more than 70% occur only once, and 20% to 25% lies in the top ten.

The chain employs TRBV29-1 and TRBJ2-2, with 9 bases that match TRBD2. The source of this sequence is a human donor with classical Hodgkin lymphoma. Sequences were derived from peripheral blood mononuclear cells (PBMCs), sampled before the fourth cycle of nivolumab. The CDR3 nucleotides read TGCAGCGTTAATAGCGGGAGGAACACCGGGGAGCTGTTTTTT. Translation: CSVNSGRNTGELFF.